The 21 T cell receptor beta chains below were found in one sample sequenced in a study of blood T cells in healthy people across ages. Primed by a sample-barcoded 5' primer and a J-beta primer mix, a second PCR proceeded for roughly 6 to 12 cycles. TCRdb re-analysed the 5' RACE reads in MiXCR, keeping a single row per CDR3 protein. The table has roughly 2 million distinct CDR3 sequences, less than 50% seen once. The specimen was blood. Receptors were obtained from a middle-aged woman in good health.

The V gene is TRBV4-3, the J gene TRBJ2-1; weak D call: TRBD1 (8 bases). V gave up 4 bases and J gave up 5 bases, with 15 bases separating them. The CDR3 has 15 amino acids. Per the germline V gene, CDR1 is LGHNA and CDR2 is YSLEER. Here the CDR3 reads CASSPQGGWDNEQFF. The CDR3 DNA is TGCGCCAGCAGCCCACAGGGGGGGTGGGACAATGAGCAGTTCTTC.

This chain links TRBV2 with TRBJ2-3, with 10 nucleotides matching TRBD2. Germline CDR1 SNHLY, CDR2 FYNNEI. V was pared by 4 bases and J by 0 bases, with 10 bases of the junction left unmatched. The CDR3 totals 18 residues. This CDR3 reads CASSVTGTSDPSTDTQYF. The CDR3 DNA is TGTGCCAGCAGTGTAACCGGGACTAGCGACCCTAGCACAGATACGCAGTATTTT.

J is TRBJ2-7 and V is TRBV27; D perhaps matches TRBD1 (6 bases). Trimming cost V 0 bases and J 3 bases, with 12 bases left between them. The CDR3 runs 15 residues. CDR1 is MNHEY and CDR2 is SMNVEV in the germline V gene (reference sequence). The CDR3 DNA is TGTGCCAGCAGTTTATCATCTGGGGGCTACTACGAGCAGTACTTC. This sequence encodes CASSLSSGGYYEQYF.

This clonotype was detected a few times. V gene TRBV9 combines with J gene TRBJ2-1; TRBD2 agrees at 9 bases. The ends lost 0 bases at V and 3 bases at J; junction bases unmatched: 7. The CDR3 contains 17 residues. CDR1 SGDLS and CDR2 YYNGEE come from the germline V gene. The CDR3 loop reads CASSVVPAGGGYNEQFF. Written as DNA, the CDR3 is TGTGCCAGCAGCGTAGTACCAGCGGGGGGTGGCTACAATGAGCAGTTCTTC.

The J gene is TRBJ1-2, the V gene TRBV7-8; D remains unclear. Germline CDR1 SGHVS, CDR2 FQNEAQ. V lost 4 bases, J lost 0 bases, and 15 bases lay in between. The CDR3 is 16 residues long. The CDR3 coding sequence is TGTGCCAGCAGCTCTAGTGAGGAGGACCCTAACTATGGCTACACCTTC. This gives the protein CASSSSEEDPNYGYTF.

This clonotype came up a few times. The gene calls are TRBV5-1 and TRBJ2-5; D call uncertain. The CDR3 spans 15 residues. Between the trimmed V and J ends, which lost 0 bases and 2 bases, there was a span of 11 bases. The V gene's germline CDR1 is SGHRS and CDR2 YFSETQ. CDR3 nucleotide sequence: TGCGCCAGCAGCTTGGAGGGCCACCCGCAAGAGACCCAGTACTTC. It is translated as CASSLEGHPQETQYF.

The chain combines TRBV2 with TRBJ1-3; 9 bases line up with TRBD1. The CDR3 totals 16 residues. The germline CDR1 and CDR2 sequences are SNHLY and FYNNEI. V was pared by 6 bases and J by 2 bases, with 8 bases of the junction left unmatched. The CDR3 sequence: CASRAPDRGAGNTIYF. The CDR3 DNA is TGTGCCAGCAGGGCCCCGGACAGGGGAGCTGGAAACACCATATATTTT.

This sequence joins TRBV5-1 and TRBJ2-1; D not certain. V was pared by 4 bases and J by 9 bases, with 17 bases between. Looked up from germline, CDR1 is SGHRS and CDR2 is YFSETQ. The CDR3 spans 14 residues. CDR3 bases: TGCGCCAGCAGCATTGGGCCCCTGGCAGGTGAGCAGTTCTTC. This codes for CASSIGPLAGEQFF.

Details on this clonotype: Relative to the germline gene, one junction end is altered; a read error may explain this. The chain joins TRBV13 to TRBJ1-5; no reliable D call. Germline V gene data show CDR1 as PRHDT and CDR2 as FYEKMQ (reference sequence). CDR3 length equals 14 residues. CDR3: CASSFGRSIQPQHF. The CDR3 bases are TGTGCCAGCAGCTTCGGCCGGAGCATTCAGCCCCAGCATTTT.

The chain couples TRBV7-2 to TRBJ1-1; D is uncertain. The CDR3 is 14 residues long. Germline V gene data show CDR1 as SGHTA and CDR2 as FQGNSA. Trimming removed 4 bases from V and 5 bases from J, with 14 bases in between. CDR3 sequence (DNA): TGTGCCAGCAGCTCGATGTTTGGGGTTACTGAAGCTTTCTTT. This sequence encodes CASSSMFGVTEAFF.

V gene TRBV6-5 combines with J gene TRBJ2-3; D may be TRBD1 (6 bases). Trimming removed 5 bases from V and 5 bases from J, with 14 bases in between. The CDR3 totals 14 residues. CDR1 and CDR2 from the germline V gene are MNHEY and SVGAGI. The CDR3 loop is CASSLTQGRDTQYF. CDR3 coding DNA: TGTGCCAGCAGTCTAACTCAGGGGAGAGATACGCAGTATTTT.

This rearrangement joins TRBV6-1 to TRBJ1-2, with D perhaps matching TRBD1 (6 bases). V was trimmed by 7 bases and J by 4 bases, leaving 16 bases between them. The CDR3 loop spans 14 amino acids. Germline CDR1 reads MNHNS; CDR2 reads SASEGT. CDR3 region: CASNLDRLLYGYTF. In DNA, the CDR3 is TGTGCCAGCAACTTGGACAGACTACTCTATGGCTACACCTTC.

This clonotype was counted only a few times. The chain is built from TRBV6-5 and TRBJ1-1; 7 nucleotides align to TRBD1. The CDR3 is 15 residues long. The germline V gene encodes CDR1 MNHEY and CDR2 SVGAGI. After removal of 0 bases from V and 1 base from J, the junction contained 2 bases not matched to a gene. The CDR3 here is CASSYSGTANTEAFF. CDR3 bases: TGTGCCAGCAGTTACTCAGGGACAGCGAACACTGAAGCTTTCTTT.

This sequence joins TRBV15 and TRBJ2-1, with D possibly called TRBD1 or TRBD2 (5 bases each). CDR3 size: 13 residues. The V gene lost 0 bases and the J gene lost 10 bases, with 10 bases spanning the gap. Germline values: CDR1 LNHNV, CDR2 YYDKDF (reference sequence). CDR3 sequence (DNA): TGTGCCACCAGCAGAGATCGAGGGGAGGAGCAGTTCTTC. Translated, it gives CATSRDRGEEQFF. The complete variable domain, with remaining parts taken from reference TRBV15 and TRBJ2-1, reads DAMVIQNPRYQVTQFGKPVTLSCSQTLNHNVMYWYQQKSSQAPKLLFHYYDKDFNNEADTPDNFQSRRPNTSFCFLDIRSPGLGDTAMYLCATSRDRGEEQFFGPGTRLTVL.

The chain is built from TRBV18 and TRBJ1-4; D not certain. CDR3 size: 17 residues. Per germline, CDR1 KGHSH and CDR2 LQKENI. Deletions cut 0 bases from V and 0 bases from J, with 11 bases between. This chain's CDR3 is CASSPPGPRSTNEKLFF. CDR3 DNA sequence: TGTGCCAGCTCACCACCGGGCCCACGGTCAACTAATGAAAAACTGTTTTTT. Using reference TRBV18 and TRBJ1-4 for the parts outside the CDR3, the full variable domain is NAGVMQNPRHLVRRRGQEARLRCSPMKGHSHVYWYRQLPEEGLKFMVYLQKENIIDESGMPKERFSAEFPKEGPSILRIQQVVRGDSAAYFCASSPPGPRSTNEKLFFGSGTQLSVL.

The chain recombines TRBV7-2 with TRBJ2-7, with TRBD2 matching 11 bases. TRBJ2-5 explains the end of the DNA better; the J call may be wrong. The CDR3 is 15 residues long. In germline, CDR1 is SGHTA, CDR2 FQGNSA. The CDR3: CASRHTSGGYGTQYF. The CDR3 nucleotides read TGTGCCAGCAGGCATACTAGCGGGGGTTATGGGACCCAGTACTTC.

This chain joins TRBV7-2 and TRBJ2-1; no clear D gene. Between the trimmed V and J ends, which lost 1 base and 13 bases, there was a span of 8 bases. Per the germline V gene, CDR1 is SGHTA and CDR2 is FQGNSA. The CDR3 has 11 amino acids. CDR3 sequence reads: CASSLEGKQFF. In DNA form, the CDR3 reads TGTGCCAGCAGCTTAGAAGGGAAACAGTTCTTC.

This rearrangement joins TRBV20-1 to TRBJ2-3; 9 bases map to TRBD2. V was clipped by 7 bases and J by 1 base; unmatched bases: 9. CDR3 length: 15 amino acids. CDR1 is DFQATT and CDR2 is SNEGSKA in the germline V gene (reference sequence). The DNA for the CDR3 is TGCAGTGTTAAGCGGGGGGAGCTGGGCACAGATACGCAGTATTTT. It specifies CSVKRGELGTDTQYF.

V is TRBV25-1 and J is TRBJ2-3, with unresolved D. The germline V gene encodes CDR1 MGHDK and CDR2 SYGVNS. The germline V and J ends were trimmed by 1 base and 2 bases, with 13 bases remaining between them. The CDR3 has 16 amino acids. CDR3 in amino acids: CASSESLAGPTDTQYF. The DNA for the CDR3 is TGTGCCAGCAGTGAATCTTTGGCAGGACCCACAGATACGCAGTATTTT.

Only one count was recorded for this clonotype. The chain carries TRBV7-9 and TRBJ1-2; TRBD1 agrees at 7 bases. Germline-derived CDR1 and CDR2 are SEHNR and FQNEAQ (reference sequence). The length of the CDR3 is 16 residues. The V and J ends lost 0 bases and 6 bases, in that order; junction bases with no gene match: 10. The CDR3 is CASSLAPVDREHGYTF. In DNA, the CDR3 is TGTGCCAGCAGCTTAGCTCCGGTAGACAGGGAGCATGGCTACACCTTC.

This clonotype was seen many times. The chain has TRBV7-2 and TRBJ2-5; weak D call: TRBD2 (6 bases). The V gene's germline CDR1 is SGHTA and CDR2 FQGNSA. V was clipped by 2 bases and J by 11 bases, with 15 bases between them. The CDR3 runs 13 residues. The CDR3 DNA sequence: TGTGCCAGCAGCTTACAGAGGACGGGGGAGCAGTACTTC. It codes for CASSLQRTGEQYF.